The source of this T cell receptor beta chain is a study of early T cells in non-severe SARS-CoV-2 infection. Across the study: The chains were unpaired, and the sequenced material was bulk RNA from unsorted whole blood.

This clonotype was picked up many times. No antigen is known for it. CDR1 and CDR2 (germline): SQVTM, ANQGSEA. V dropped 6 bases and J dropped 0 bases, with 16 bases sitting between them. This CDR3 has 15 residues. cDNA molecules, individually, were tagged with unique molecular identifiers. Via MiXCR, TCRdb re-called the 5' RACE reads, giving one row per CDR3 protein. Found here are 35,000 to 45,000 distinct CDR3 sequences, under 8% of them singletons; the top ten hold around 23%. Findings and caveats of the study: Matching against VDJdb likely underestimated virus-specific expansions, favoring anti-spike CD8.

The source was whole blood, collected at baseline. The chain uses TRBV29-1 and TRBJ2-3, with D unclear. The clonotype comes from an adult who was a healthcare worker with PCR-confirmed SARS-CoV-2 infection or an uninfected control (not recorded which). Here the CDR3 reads CSVDPGLSSTDTQYF. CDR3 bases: TGCAGCGTAGACCCGGGTTTATCTAGCACAGATACGCAGTATTTT.